Listed below are T cell receptor beta chains from one sample, sequenced in a study of response to subunit inactivated influenza vaccine. TCRdb re-analysed the RT-PCR reads in MiXCR, keeping a single row per CDR3 protein. Here the sample spans hundreds of thousands of distinct CDR3 sequences, around 15% being singletons. This specimen was PBMCs from blood, taken 14 days before vaccination. The receptors were gathered from a man in his fifties or sixties who received an inactivated influenza vaccine. Both conserved end residues are part of each CDR3. D genes are given only for firm matches. A clone size is listed for some rows: how often the clone was seen (once, few, many), or a class if it is expanded.

>NA|TRBV7-2|TRBJ1-3|TRBD1
CASSLAHRGSGNTIYF
TGTGCCAGCAGCTTAGCGCACAGGGGCTCTGGAAACACCATATATTTT
>few|TRBV10-3|TRBJ1-1|TRBD1
CAISEPTGATEAFF
TGTGCCATCAGTGAGCCCACAGGGGCCACTGAAGCTTTCTTT
>NA|TRBV29-1|TRBJ1-1|NA
CSVERQQDTEAFF
TGCAGCGTTGAGCGACAACAGGACACTGAAGCTTTCTTT
>NA|TRBV19|TRBJ2-1|TRBD1
CASSPSDRLAEQFF
TGTGCCAGTAGTCCGTCGGACAGGTTAGCCGAGCAGTTCTTC
>few|TRBV7-2|TRBJ2-4|TRBD1
CASSLRDSGNIQYF
TGTGCCAGCAGCTTACGGGACAGTGGCAACATTCAGTACTTC
>few|TRBV20-1|TRBJ2-7|NA
CSATNRYPYEQYF
TGCAGTGCTACTAACAGATATCCCTACGAGCAGTACTTC
>NA|TRBV24-1|TRBJ2-1|NA
CATSRESNEQFF
TGTGCCACCAGTAGGGAATCCAATGAGCAGTTCTTC
>NA|TRBV15|TRBJ2-7|NA
CATSSPGTGSSYEQYF
TGTGCCACCAGCAGTCCCGGGACGGGATCCTCCTACGAGCAGTACTTC
>many|TRBV20-1|TRBJ1-5|NA
CSARGPTSHTYQPQHF
TGCAGTGCTAGAGGCCCAACCAGTCATACCTATCAGCCCCAGCATTTT
>NA|TRBV20-1|TRBJ2-5|TRBD1
CSARDGAGGQETQYF
TGCAGTGCTAGAGATGGGGCAGGGGGTCAAGAGACCCAGTACTTC
>few|TRBV20-1|TRBJ2-5|NA
CSAQAVQETQYF
TGCAGTGCTCAGGCCGTCCAAGAGACCCAGTACTTC
>NA|TRBV10-3|TRBJ2-3|NA
CAISESGGYSTDTQYF
TGTGCCATCAGTGAGTCCGGGGGCTATAGCACAGATACGCAGTATTTT
>NA|TRBV2|TRBJ2-1|NA
CATAGADNEQFF
TGTGCCACAGCAGGGGCCGACAATGAGCAGTTCTTC
>NA|TRBV7-6|TRBJ2-1|TRBD2
CASSLAVAGGDNEQFF
TGTGCCAGCAGCTTAGCGGTGGCGGGGGGAGACAATGAGCAGTTCTTC
>few|TRBV20-1|TRBJ2-1|TRBD2
CSAPGLDGHYNEQFF
TGCAGTGCCCCCGGACTAGATGGCCATTACAATGAGCAGTTCTTC
>few|TRBV7-8|TRBJ1-1|NA
CASSGMGGRNTEAFF
TGTGCCAGCAGCGGGATGGGGGGGAGGAACACTGAAGCTTTCTTT
>few|TRBV7-2|TRBJ2-5|NA
CASSLVVGWAQYF
TGTGCCAGCAGCTTAGTCGTCGGGTGGGCCCAGTACTTC
>NA|TRBV6-1|TRBJ2-5|NA
CASSGAFLGQETQYF
TGTGCCAGCAGTGGAGCATTTCTCGGTCAAGAGACCCAGTACTTC
>NA|TRBV11-1|TRBJ2-2|TRBD2
CASSSTTRRGGFTGELFF
TGTGCCAGCAGCTCAACAACTCGGCGGGGGGGATTCACCGGGGAGCTGTTTTTT
>many|TRBV4-2|TRBJ2-5|NA
CASSQVGADQETQYF
TGTGCCAGCAGCCAAGTCGGGGCAGACCAAGAGACCCAGTACTTC
>few|TRBV5-1|TRBJ2-7|TRBD2
CASSKGLASTLFYEQYF
TGCGCCAGCAGCAAGGGACTAGCGAGCACACTTTTCTACGAGCAGTACTTC
>NA|TRBV5-6|TRBJ2-1|TRBD1
CASSLPGGTKNEQFF
TGTGCCAGCAGCTTGCCAGGGGGCACGAAGAATGAGCAGTTCTTC
>few|TRBV28|TRBJ2-3|TRBD2
CASSPSGRVEDTQYF
TGTGCCAGCAGTCCTAGCGGGAGGGTCGAAGATACGCAGTATTTT
>few|TRBV3-1|TRBJ2-2|NA
CASSRPEAGELFF
TGTGCCAGCAGCCGCCCTGAGGCCGGGGAGCTGTTTTTT
>few|TRBV7-2|TRBJ1-1|TRBD1
CASSLGDRSEAFF
TGTGCCAGCAGTCTTGGGGACAGGAGTGAAGCTTTCTTT
>few|TRBV12-3/TRBV12-4|TRBJ2-5|TRBD2
CASSLTAGGRETQYF
TGTGCCAGCAGTTTGACGGCGGGGGGTCGGGAGACCCAGTACTTC
>NA|TRBV6-8|TRBJ2-7|TRBD1
CASSQEKYRGLDEQYF
TGTGCCAGCAGTCAAGAGAAATACAGGGGGCTCGACGAGCAGTACTTC
>NA|TRBV2|TRBJ2-1|NA
CASSEMRARYNEQFF
TGTGCCAGCAGTGAAATGCGGGCCCGATACAATGAGCAGTTCTTC
>few|TRBV25-1|TRBJ2-1|NA
CASSEPPRWGDLNDEQFF
TGTGCCAGCAGTGAACCCCCCCGGTGGGGGGATCTCAATGATGAGCAGTTCTTC
>NA|TRBV28|TRBJ1-2|NA
CASGSLSLSEGYGYTF
TGTGCCAGCGGGTCCTTGTCCCTTTCTGAGGGATATGGCTACACCTTC
>few|TRBV29-1|TRBJ2-3|NA
CSVDAGITDTQYF
TGCAGCGTTGATGCCGGTATCACAGATACGCAGTATTTT
>few|TRBV5-1|TRBJ1-1|NA
CASSLGFQGLMNTEAFF
TGCGCCAGCAGCTTAGGATTCCAGGGACTTATGAACACTGAAGCTTTCTTT